The present T cell receptor beta chain was sequenced within a study of blood T cell repertoires in COVID-19 (dated by TCRdb to the early 2020s). As for the study more broadly: Samples covering the acute and convalescent phases of COVID-19 were provided by collaborators in the United States, Italy and Spain. Subjects who had been exposed to COVID-19, were actively infected with it, or had recovered from it provided the deeply sampled blood TCRbeta repertoires that made up the dataset. The repertoires were released in a freely available public database meant as a resource for research on the immune response to SARS-CoV-2. Where HLA class I and class II types were available, the types were taken from metadata supplied by the sample provider, not from assay-based typing. The samples were drawn from the first 160 participants of the ongoing ImmuneRACE study and from under 1,500 subjects provided by 6 global collaborators. Sample metadata almost always included a de-identified subject ID, COVID-19 status, age in years and sex. The material from the prospective study consisted of cDNA or gDNA derived from T cells, B-cell-depleted T cells, or PBMCs. Results the study describes overall, beyond this receptor: The amount of clinical and demographic metadata varied by source and participant and was provided uncurated.

Per the germline V gene, SGHRS is the CDR1 and YFSETQ is the CDR2. V is pared back by 0 bases and J by 8 bases, with 11 bases lying between the germline termini. The CDR3 holds 14 amino acids from the cysteine to the phenylalanine. Only the CDR3 part of the read is kept: 42 bases, read in frame from the first base. Participants in the prospective study were aged roughly 18 to 89 years, lived in some 24 United States geographic areas, and enrolled through a virtual design. To assign participants to cohorts, the prospective study relied on clinical history that participants themselves reported in a screening survey and a study questionnaire. For ImmuneRACE Cohort 3, a participant was defined as recovered based on two consecutive negative NP/OP PCR tests, clearance by a healthcare professional, or resolution of symptoms. In the prospective study, mobile phlebotomists collected whole blood, serum and a nasopharyngeal or oropharyngeal swab from each participant. Participants in the prospective study had the option to provide additional blood draws and questionnaires over a roughly 2-month period. Before DNA extraction, prospective study blood samples were shipped either frozen or at room temperature.

On this clone: Its antigen is unknown. Within one base of it there is no much larger clone, and no base qualities were kept.

TCRbeta CDR3 regions were amplified from genomic DNA by means of the immunoSEQ Assay, a bias-controlled multiplex PCR. The published analysis was carried out like this. Nucleated cell counts per sample were estimated from amplification of reference gene primers within the assay. To quantify the absolute abundance of each unique TCRbeta CDR3 rearrangement, sequence reads were collapsed and filtered. Productive Simpson clonality was computed per sample as the square root of Simpson's diversity index over productive rearrangements. Drawn from immuneACCESS, this table holds only the in-frame rearrangements with V and J called that TCRdb kept. Clones are partly lost; checked studies trace under half to an unresolved V gene and leave the rest unexplained. V, J and clone size derive from that table, while D and trimming were established from the DNA sequence. Counted in this sample were about 280,000 clones; about 85% of them appeared once. The ten largest account for around 2.3% of the sample.

The TCR originated in a woman in her fifties or sixties who had recovered from COVID-19. The source material was PBMCs or T cells enriched from blood (not recorded which). The chain is made from TRBV5-1 and TRBJ1-4, with no D gene named confidently. The DNA is TGCGCCAGCAGCTTGGGGAGCGCCGAGGAAAAACTGTTTTTT. It translates to CASSLGSAEEKLFF.